The 13 T cell receptor beta chains given below trace back to one sample, sequenced in a study of T cell changes during pregnancy in multiple sclerosis. Clones were sequenced by immunoSEQ multiplex PCR, and TCRdb holds only the in-frame ones, with some missing. Seen here are 60,000 to 70,000 clones, roughly 90% observed once, and the top ten hold around 2.8%. The sequenced sample was peripheral blood, obtained in the second trimester of pregnancy. These receptor sequences come from a female donor in good health, enrolled as a control in a pregnancy study.

The rearrangement uses TRBV7-9 and TRBJ2-5, with a possible D match to TRBD2 (5 bases). V was cut by 3 bases and J by 2 bases, with 19 bases left in between. Germline V gene lookup returns CDR1 SEHNR and CDR2 FQNEAQ (reference sequence). The CDR3 has 17 amino acids. The CDR3 is CASSFQRLIGFQETQYF. CDR3 sequence (DNA): TGTGCCAGCAGCTTTCAACGACTAATCGGCTTTCAAGAGACCCAGTACTTC.

The chain has TRBV18 and TRBJ2-5; TRBD1 is a possible D gene (6 bases). Germline assignment: CDR1 KGHSH and CDR2 LQKENI. The CDR3 contains 13 residues. Between the trimmed V and J ends, which lost 6 bases and 2 bases, there was a span of 10 bases. The CDR3 DNA is TGTGCCAGCTCGGCGGACAGACAAGAGACCCAGTACTTC. Amino acids: CASSADRQETQYF.

The rearrangement joins TRBV19 to TRBJ1-2; D ambiguous. The germline V gene encodes CDR1 LNHDA and CDR2 SQIVND (reference sequence). The CDR3 loop spans 13 amino acids. V lost 3 bases and J lost 9, with 14 bases in between. CDR3 DNA: TGTGCCAGTAGTATGAATGTCCCAGCGCGCTACACCTTC. It specifies CASSMNVPARYTF.

The chain uses TRBV5-8 and TRBJ2-3; 7 bases line up with TRBD2. The CDR3 covers 15 residues. V lost 4 bases to trimming and J lost 5 bases; unmatched junction nucleotides: 10. The germline gives CDR1 SGHTS, CDR2 YDEGEE. The CDR3 here is CASSRTRGLGDTQYF. CDR3 in DNA: TGTGCCAGCAGCAGGACTAGGGGTTTAGGAGATACGCAGTATTTT.

CDR3 sequence reads: CASSLGRQETQYF. CDR3 nucleotide sequence: TGCGCCAGCAGCCTCGGGAGGCAAGAGACCCAGTACTTC. V and J are TRBV4-1 and TRBJ2-5, with 7 bases fitting TRBD2. The junction had 1 base not matched to a gene; V was cut back by 4 bases and J by 2 bases. Germline V CDR1 and CDR2: MGHRA, YSYEKL. CDR3 length: 13 amino acids.

J is TRBJ2-7 and V is TRBV7-8; 7 bases are a match to TRBD2. The junction had 14 bases not matched to a gene; V was cut back by 4 bases and J by 5 bases. CDR1 SGHVS and CDR2 FQNEAQ come from the germline V gene. This CDR3 contains 16 residues. DNA of the CDR3: TGTGCCAGCAGCTCAAGGGACTACCTCGTCGGGCACGAGCAGTACTTC. This translates into CASSSRDYLVGHEQYF.

J is TRBJ2-2 and V is TRBV6-1; 7 bases are shared with TRBD2. In germline, CDR1 is MNHNS, CDR2 SASEGT. Trimming took 6 bases from V and 5 from J; bases not matched to a gene: 9. This CDR3 has 15 residues. CDR3 bases: TGTGCCAGCAGGGGGGGGAGGTGGGGGACCGGGGAGCTGTTTTTT. It is translated as CASRGGRWGTGELFF.

The chain recombines TRBV7-3 with TRBJ2-1; D is uncertain. Looked up from germline, CDR1 is SGHTA and CDR2 is FQGTGA. With 1 base removed from V and 6 bases from J, the gap between germline ends came to 10 bases. The CDR3 runs 14 residues. CDR3 sequence reads: CASSLRSGGNEQFF. The CDR3 region has the DNA TGTGCCAGCAGCTTAAGGAGTGGCGGCAATGAGCAGTTCTTC.

The chain couples TRBV15 to TRBJ2-5, with no clear D. The CDR3 spans 11 residues. V was trimmed by 6 bases and J by 4 bases, leaving 6 bases between them. Per the germline V gene, CDR1 is LNHNV and CDR2 is YYDKDF (reference sequence). The CDR3 region is CATRTRETQYF. The CDR3 DNA is TGTGCCACCAGGACAAGAGAGACCCAGTACTTC.

The chain is built from TRBV5-4 and TRBJ2-1, with 8 bases matching TRBD2. The CDR3 spans 17 residues. J gave up 7 bases and V 4 bases, and 16 bases lay outside the gene matches. Germline V lookup: CDR1 SGHNT, CDR2 YYREEE (reference sequence). The CDR3 coding sequence is TGTGCCAGCAGCCCGGCAGGGAAGCGGGGGCCTAGTAATGAGCAGTTCTTC. Translation: CASSPAGKRGPSNEQFF.

The chain employs TRBV4-2 and TRBJ2-2; possibly TRBD2 for D (6 bases). Trimming pared 0 bases from V and 4 bases from J, leaving 12 bases between. CDR3 length: 16 amino acids. From germline, CDR1 is LGHNA and CDR2 YNFKEQ. The CDR3 nucleotides are TGTGCCAGCAGCCAAGAAGTGCTAGCGAGCACCGGGGAGCTGTTTTTT. Amino acids: CASSQEVLASTGELFF.

The chain joins TRBV28 to TRBJ2-3; 8 positions agree with TRBD2. Trimming took 1 base from V and 3 from J; bases not matched to a gene: 12. The CDR3 contains 18 residues. Germline loops: CDR1 MDHEN, CDR2 SYDVKM. The CDR3 loop reads CASSLSYMRGVGTDTQYF. The DNA for the CDR3 is TGTGCCAGCAGTTTATCCTATATGCGGGGGGTGGGGACAGATACGCAGTATTTT. The full variable domain, with the rest looked up from reference TRBV28 and TRBJ2-3, is DVKVTQSSRYLVKRTGEKVFLECVQDMDHENMFWYRQDPGLGLRLIYFSYDVKMKEKGDIPEGYSVSREKKERFSLILESASTNQTSMYLCASSLSYMRGVGTDTQYFGPGTRLTVL.

CDR3 nucleotides: TGTGCCACCAAGGGGTCTAGCGGTTACAATGAGCAGTTCTTC. Encoded protein: CATKGSSGYNEQFF. V and J are TRBV19 and TRBJ2-1; 7 bases are a match to TRBD2. V dropped 10 bases and J dropped 4; count of bases not matched to a gene: 10. CDR1 and CDR2 from the germline V gene are LNHDA and SQIVND (reference sequence). The CDR3 extends over 14 amino acids.